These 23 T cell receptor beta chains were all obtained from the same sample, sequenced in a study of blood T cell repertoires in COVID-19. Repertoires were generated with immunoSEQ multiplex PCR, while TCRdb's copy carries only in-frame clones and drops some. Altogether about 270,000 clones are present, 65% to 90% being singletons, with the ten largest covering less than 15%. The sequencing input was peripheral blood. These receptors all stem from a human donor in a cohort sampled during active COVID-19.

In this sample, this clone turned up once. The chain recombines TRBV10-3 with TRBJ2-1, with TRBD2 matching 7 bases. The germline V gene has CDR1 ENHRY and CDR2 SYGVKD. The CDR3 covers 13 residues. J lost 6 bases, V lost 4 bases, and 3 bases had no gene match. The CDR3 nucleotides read TGTGCCATCAGTGCGGGAGGCCCCAATGAGCAGTTCTTC. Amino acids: CAISAGGPNEQFF.

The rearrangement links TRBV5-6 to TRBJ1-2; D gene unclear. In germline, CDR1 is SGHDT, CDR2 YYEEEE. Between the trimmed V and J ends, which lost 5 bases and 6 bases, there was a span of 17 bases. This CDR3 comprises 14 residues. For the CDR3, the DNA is TGTGCCAGCAGTTTGAGAGGGCTTCCCGATGGCTACACCTTC. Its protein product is CASSLRGLPDGYTF.

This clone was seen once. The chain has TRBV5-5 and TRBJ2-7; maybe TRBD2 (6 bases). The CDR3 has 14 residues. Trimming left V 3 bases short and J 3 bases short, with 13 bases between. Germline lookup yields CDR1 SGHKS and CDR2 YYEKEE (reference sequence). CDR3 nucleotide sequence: TGTGCCAGCAGCTGGGCCCGGGGGAGCTACGAGCAGTACTTC. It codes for CASSWARGSYEQYF.

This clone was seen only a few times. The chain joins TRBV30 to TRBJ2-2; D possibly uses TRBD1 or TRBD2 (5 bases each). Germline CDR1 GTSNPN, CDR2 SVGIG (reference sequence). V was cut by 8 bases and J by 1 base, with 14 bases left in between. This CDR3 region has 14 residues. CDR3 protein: CAGTITRNTGELFF. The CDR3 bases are TGTGCCGGGACGATCACTAGGAACACCGGGGAGCTGTTTTTT.

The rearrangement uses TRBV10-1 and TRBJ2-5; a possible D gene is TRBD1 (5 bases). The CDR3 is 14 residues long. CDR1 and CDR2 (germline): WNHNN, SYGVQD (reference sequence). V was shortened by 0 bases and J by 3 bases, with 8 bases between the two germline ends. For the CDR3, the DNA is TGCGCCAGCAGTGAGTCGGCCAGGGAAGAGACCCAGTACTTC. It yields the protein CASSESAREETQYF.

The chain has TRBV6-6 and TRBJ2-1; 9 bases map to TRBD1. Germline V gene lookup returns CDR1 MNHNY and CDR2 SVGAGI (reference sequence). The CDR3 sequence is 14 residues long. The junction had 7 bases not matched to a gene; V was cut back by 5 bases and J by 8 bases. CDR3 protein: CASSAYRGPDEQFF. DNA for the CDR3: TGTGCCAGCAGTGCATACAGGGGGCCGGATGAGCAGTTCTTC.

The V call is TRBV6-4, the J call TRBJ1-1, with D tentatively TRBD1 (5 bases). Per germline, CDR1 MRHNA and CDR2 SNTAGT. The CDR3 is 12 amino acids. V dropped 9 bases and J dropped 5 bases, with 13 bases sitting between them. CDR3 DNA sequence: TGTGCCAGAGGGGTAAGTTTTACTGAAGCTTTCTTT. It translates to CARGVSFTEAFF.

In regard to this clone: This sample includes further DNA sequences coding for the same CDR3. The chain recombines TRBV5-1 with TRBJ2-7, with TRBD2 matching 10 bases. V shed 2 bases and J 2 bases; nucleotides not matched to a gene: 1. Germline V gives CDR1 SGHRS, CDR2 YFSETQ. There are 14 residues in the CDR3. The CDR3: CASSLAGGPYEQYF. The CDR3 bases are TGCGCCAGCAGCTTAGCGGGAGGGCCCTACGAGCAGTACTTC. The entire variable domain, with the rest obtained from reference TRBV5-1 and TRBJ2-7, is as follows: KAGVTQTPRYLIKTRGQQVTLSCSPISGHRSVSWYQQTPGQGLQFLFEYFSETQRNKGNFPGRFSGRQFSNSRSEMNVSTLELGDSALYLCASSLAGGPYEQYFGPGTRLTVT.

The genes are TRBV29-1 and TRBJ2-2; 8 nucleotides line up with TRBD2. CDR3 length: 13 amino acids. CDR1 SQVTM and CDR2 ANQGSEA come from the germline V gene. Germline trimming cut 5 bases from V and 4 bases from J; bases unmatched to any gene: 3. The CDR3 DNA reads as TGCAGCGTTCGGCTAGCGGGCACCGGGGAGCTGTTTTTT. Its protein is CSVRLAGTGELFF.

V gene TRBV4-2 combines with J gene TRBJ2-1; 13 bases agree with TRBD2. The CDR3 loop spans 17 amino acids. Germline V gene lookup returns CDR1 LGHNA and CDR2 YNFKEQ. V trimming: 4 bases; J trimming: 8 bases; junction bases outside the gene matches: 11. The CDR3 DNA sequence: TGTGCCAGCAGCCCTCGGACTAGCGGGAGTAAGGGGTATGAGCAGTTCTTC. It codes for CASSPRTSGSKGYEQFF.

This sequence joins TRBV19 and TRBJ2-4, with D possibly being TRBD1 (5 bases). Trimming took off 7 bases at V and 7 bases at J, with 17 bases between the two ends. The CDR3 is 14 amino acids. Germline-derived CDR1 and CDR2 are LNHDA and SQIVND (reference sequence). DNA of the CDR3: TGTGCCAGTAAGGAATCAGGGCCCGGGAACATTCAGTACTTC. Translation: CASKESGPGNIQYF.

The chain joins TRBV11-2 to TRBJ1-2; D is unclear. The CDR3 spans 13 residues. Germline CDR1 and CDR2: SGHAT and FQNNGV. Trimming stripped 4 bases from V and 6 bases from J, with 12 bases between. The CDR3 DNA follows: TGTGCCAGCAGCTGGGGAGGGCAGGATGGCTACACCTTC. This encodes CASSWGGQDGYTF.

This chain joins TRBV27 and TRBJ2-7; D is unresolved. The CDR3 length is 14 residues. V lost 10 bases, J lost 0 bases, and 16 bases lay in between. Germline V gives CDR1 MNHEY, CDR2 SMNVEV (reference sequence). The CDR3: CATRVYESSYEQYF. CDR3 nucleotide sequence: TGTGCCACCCGCGTTTACGAGAGCTCCTACGAGCAGTACTTC.

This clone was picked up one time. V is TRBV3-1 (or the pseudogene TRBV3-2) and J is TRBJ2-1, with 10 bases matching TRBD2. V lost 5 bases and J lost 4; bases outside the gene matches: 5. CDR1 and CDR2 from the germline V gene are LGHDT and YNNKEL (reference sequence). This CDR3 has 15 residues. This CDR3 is CASSVSGRSYNEQFF. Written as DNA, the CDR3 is TGTGCCAGCAGCGTTAGCGGGAGGTCTTACAATGAGCAGTTCTTC.

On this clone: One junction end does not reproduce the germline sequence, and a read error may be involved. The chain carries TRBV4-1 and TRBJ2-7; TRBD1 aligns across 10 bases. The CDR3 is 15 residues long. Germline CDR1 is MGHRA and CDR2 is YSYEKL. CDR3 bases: TGCGCCAGCAGTCAAGCGGGACAGGGGTTCTACGAGCAGTACTTC. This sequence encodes CASSQAGQGFYEQYF.

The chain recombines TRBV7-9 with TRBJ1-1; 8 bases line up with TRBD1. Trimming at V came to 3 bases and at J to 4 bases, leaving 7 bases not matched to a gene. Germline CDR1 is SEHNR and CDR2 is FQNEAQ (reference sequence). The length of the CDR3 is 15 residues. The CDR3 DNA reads TGTGCCAGCAGCTTCATAGCCGGACAGGGCACTGAAGCTTTCTTT. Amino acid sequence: CASSFIAGQGTEAFF. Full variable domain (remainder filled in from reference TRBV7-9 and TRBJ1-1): DTGVSQNPRHKITKRGQNVTFRCDPISEHNRLYWYRQTLGQGPEFLTYFQNEAQLEKSRLLSDRFSAERPKGSFSTLEIQRTEQGDSAMYLCASSFIAGQGTEAFFGQGTRLTVV.

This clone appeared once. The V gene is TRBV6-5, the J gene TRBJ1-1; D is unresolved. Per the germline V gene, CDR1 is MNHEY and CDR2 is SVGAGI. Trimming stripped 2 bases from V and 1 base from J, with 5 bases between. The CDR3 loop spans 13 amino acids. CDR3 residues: CASSYAENTEAFF. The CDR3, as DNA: TGTGCCAGCAGTTACGCAGAGAACACTGAAGCTTTCTTT.

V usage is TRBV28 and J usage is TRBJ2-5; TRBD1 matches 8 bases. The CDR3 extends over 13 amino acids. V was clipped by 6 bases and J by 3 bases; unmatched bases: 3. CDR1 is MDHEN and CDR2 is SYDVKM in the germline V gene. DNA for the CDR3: TGTGCCAGCAGCTTGACAGGGGAAGAGACCCAGTACTTC. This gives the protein CASSLTGEETQYF. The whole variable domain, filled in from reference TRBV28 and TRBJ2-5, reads DVKVTQSSRYLVKRTGEKVFLECVQDMDHENMFWYRQDPGLGLRLIYFSYDVKMKEKGDIPEGYSVSREKKERFSLILESASTNQTSMYLCASSLTGEETQYFGPGTRLLVL.

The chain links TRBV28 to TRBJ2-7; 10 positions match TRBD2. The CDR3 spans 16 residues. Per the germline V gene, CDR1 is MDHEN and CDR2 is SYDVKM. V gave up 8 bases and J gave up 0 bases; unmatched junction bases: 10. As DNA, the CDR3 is TGTGCCAGCGGTGGCGTCACTAGCGGGGCCTCCTACGAGCAGTACTTC. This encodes CASGGVTSGASYEQYF.

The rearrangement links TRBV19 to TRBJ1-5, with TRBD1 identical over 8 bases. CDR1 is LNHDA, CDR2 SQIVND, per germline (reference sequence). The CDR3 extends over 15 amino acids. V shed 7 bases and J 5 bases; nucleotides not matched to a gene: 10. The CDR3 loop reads CASTTRTGIDQPQHF. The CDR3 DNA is TGTGCCAGTACGACTCGGACAGGGATTGATCAGCCCCAGCATTTT.

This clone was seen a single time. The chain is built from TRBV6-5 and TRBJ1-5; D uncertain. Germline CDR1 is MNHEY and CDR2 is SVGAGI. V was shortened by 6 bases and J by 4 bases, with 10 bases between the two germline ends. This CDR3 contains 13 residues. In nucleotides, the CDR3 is TGTGCCAGCAGGGTGAGGAGAAATCAGCCCCAGCATTTT. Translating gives CASRVRRNQPQHF.

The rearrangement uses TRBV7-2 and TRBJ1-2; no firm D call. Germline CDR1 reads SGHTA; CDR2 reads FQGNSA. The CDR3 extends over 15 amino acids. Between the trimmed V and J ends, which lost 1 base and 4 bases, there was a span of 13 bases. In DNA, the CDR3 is TGTGCCAGCAGCTTAGAGATTGGAGGGATCTATGGCTACACCTTC. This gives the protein CASSLEIGGIYGYTF.

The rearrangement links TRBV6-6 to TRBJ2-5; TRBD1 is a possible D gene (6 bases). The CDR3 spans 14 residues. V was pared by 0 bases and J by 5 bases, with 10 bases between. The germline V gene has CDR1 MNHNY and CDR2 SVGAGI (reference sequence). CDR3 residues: CASSYSYRGETQYF. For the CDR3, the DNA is TGTGCCAGCAGTTACTCGTATAGGGGGGAGACCCAGTACTTC.